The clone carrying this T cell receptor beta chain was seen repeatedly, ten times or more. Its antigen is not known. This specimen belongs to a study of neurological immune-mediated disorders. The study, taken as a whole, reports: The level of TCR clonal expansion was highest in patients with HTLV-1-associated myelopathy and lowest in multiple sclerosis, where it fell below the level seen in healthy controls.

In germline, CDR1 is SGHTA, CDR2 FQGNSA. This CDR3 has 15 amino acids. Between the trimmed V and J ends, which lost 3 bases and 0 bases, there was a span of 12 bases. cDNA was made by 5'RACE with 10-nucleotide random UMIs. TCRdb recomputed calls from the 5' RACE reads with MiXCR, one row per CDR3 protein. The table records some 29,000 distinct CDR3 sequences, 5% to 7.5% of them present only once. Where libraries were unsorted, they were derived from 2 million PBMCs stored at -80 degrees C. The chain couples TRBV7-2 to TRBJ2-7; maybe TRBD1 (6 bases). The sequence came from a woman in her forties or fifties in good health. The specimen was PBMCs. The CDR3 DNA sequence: TGTGCCAGCAGCTTTAGCGACAGGAGCTCCTACGAGCAGTACTTC. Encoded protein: CASSFSDRSSYEQYF.